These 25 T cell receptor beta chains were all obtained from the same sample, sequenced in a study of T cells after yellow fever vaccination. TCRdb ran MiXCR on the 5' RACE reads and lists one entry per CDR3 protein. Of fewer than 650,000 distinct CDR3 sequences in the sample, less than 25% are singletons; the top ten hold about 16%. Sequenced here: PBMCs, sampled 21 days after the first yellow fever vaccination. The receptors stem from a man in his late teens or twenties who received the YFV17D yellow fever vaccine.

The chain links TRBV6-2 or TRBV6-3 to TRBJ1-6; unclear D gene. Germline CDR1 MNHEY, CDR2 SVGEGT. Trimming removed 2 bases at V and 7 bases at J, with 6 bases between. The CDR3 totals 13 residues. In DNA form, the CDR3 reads TGTGCCAGCAGTTACGTCTACAATTCACCCCTCCACTTT. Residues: CASSYVYNSPLHF.

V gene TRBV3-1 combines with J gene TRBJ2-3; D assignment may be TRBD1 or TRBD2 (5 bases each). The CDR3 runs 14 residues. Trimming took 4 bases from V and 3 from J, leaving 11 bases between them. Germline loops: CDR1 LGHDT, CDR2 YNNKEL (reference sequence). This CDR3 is CASSRGSGTDTQYF. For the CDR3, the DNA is TGTGCCAGCAGCCGGGGGAGTGGGACAGATACGCAGTATTTT.

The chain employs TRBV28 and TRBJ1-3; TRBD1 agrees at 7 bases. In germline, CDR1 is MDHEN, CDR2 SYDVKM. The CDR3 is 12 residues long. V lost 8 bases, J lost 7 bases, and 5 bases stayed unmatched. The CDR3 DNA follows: TGTGCCAGCGTGACAGGGAGCAACACCATATATTTT. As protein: CASVTGSNTIYF.

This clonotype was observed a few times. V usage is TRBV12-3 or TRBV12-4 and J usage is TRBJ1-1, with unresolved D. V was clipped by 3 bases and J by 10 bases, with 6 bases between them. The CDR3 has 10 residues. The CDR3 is CASSLTGAFF. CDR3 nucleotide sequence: TGTGCCAGCAGTTTGACGGGAGCTTTCTTT.

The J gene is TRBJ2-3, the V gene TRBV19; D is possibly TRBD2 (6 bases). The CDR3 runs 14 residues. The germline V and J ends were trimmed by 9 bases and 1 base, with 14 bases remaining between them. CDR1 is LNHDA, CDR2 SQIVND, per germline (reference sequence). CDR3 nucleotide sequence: TGTGCCAGCCGGGGGTACTACGGCACAGATACGCAGTATTTT. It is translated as CASRGYYGTDTQYF.

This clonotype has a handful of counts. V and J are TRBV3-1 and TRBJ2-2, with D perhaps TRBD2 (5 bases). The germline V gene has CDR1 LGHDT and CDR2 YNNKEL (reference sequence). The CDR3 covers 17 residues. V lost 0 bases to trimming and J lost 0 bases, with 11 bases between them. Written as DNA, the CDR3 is TGTGCCAGCAGCCAAGATTTAGGAGCGGCGAACACCGGGGAGCTGTTTTTT. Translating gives CASSQDLGAANTGELFF.

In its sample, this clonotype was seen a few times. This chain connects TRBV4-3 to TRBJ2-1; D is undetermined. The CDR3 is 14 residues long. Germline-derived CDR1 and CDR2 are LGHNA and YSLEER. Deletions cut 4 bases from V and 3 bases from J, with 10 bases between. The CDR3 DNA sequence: TGCGCCAGCAGCCTCGATCCGTACTACAATGAGCAGTTCTTC. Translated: CASSLDPYYNEQFF.

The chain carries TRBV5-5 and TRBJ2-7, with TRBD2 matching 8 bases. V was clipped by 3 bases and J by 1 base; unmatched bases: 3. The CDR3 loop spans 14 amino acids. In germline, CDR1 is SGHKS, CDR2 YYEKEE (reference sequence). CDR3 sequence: CASSWLAGSYEQYF. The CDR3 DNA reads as TGTGCCAGCAGCTGGCTAGCGGGTTCCTACGAGCAGTACTTC.

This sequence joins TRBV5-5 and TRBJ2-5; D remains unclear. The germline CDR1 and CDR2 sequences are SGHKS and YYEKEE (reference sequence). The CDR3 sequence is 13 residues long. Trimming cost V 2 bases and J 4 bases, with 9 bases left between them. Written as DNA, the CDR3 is TGTGCCAGCAGCTTTAGGCTCCTAGAGACCCAGTACTTC. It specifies CASSFRLLETQYF.

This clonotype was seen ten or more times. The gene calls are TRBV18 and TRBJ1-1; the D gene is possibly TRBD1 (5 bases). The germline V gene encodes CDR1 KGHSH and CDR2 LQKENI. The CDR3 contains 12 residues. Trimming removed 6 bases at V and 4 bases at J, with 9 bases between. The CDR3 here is CASSARGTEAFF. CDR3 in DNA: TGTGCCAGCTCCGCGAGGGGCACTGAAGCTTTCTTT.

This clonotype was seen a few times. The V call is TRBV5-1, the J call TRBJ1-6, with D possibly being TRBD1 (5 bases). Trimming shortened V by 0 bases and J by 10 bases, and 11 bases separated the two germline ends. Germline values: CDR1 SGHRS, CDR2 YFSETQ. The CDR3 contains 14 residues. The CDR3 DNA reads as TGCGCCAGCAGCTTGGGGGCGGGGGGGTCACCCCTCCACTTT. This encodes CASSLGAGGSPLHF.

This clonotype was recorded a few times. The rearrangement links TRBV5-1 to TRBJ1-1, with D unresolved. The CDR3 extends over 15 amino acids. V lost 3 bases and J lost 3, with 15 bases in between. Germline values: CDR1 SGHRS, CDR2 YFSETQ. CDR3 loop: CASSSRRGSDTEAFF. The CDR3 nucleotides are TGCGCCAGCAGCTCGCGGCGGGGATCAGACACTGAAGCTTTCTTT.

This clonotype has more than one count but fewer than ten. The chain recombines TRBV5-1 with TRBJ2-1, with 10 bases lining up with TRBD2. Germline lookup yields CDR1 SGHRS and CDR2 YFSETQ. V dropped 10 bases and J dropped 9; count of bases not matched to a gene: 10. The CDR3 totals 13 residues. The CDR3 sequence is CASGERGGAEQFF. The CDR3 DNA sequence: TGCGCCTCCGGGGAGCGGGGGGGCGCTGAGCAGTTCTTC.

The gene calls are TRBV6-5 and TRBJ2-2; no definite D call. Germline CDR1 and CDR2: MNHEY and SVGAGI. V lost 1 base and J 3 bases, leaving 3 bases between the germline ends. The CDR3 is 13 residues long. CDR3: CASSYLDTGELFF. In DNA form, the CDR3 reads TGTGCCAGCAGTTACTTGGACACCGGGGAGCTGTTTTTT.

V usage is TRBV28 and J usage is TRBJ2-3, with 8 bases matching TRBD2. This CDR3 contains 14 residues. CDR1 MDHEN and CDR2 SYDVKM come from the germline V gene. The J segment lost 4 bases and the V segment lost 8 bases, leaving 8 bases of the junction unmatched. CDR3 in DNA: TGTGCCAGCGGGACCGGGGGGGGCCCAGATACGCAGTATTTT. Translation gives CASGTGGGPDTQYF.

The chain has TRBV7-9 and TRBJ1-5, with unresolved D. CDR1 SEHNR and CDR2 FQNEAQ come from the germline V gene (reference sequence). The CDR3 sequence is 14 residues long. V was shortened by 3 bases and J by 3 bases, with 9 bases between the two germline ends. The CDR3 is CASSFNSPNQPQHF. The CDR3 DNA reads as TGTGCCAGCAGCTTCAACAGTCCCAATCAGCCCCAGCATTTT.

The CDR3 loop is CASSLEWNEQYF. CDR3 bases: TGTGCCAGCAGTTTAGAATGGAACGAGCAGTACTTC. This chain uses TRBV12-3 or TRBV12-4 with TRBJ2-7, with D uncertain. The CDR3 is made up of 12 amino acids. Trimming removed 1 base from V and 5 bases from J, with 6 bases in between.

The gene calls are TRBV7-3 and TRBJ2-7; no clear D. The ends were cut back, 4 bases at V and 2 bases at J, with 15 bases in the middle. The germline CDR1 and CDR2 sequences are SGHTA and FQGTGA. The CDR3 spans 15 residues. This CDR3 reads CASSSPGILTYEQYF. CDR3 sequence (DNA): TGTGCCAGCAGCTCCCCCGGAATCCTAACCTACGAGCAGTACTTC.

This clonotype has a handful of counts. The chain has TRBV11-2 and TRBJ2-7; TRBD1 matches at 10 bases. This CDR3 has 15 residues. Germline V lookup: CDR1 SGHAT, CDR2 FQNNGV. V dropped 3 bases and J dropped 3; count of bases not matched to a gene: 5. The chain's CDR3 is CASSLVGDRGYEQYV. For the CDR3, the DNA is TGTGCCAGCAGCTTGGTAGGGGACAGGGGCTACGAGCAGTACGTC.

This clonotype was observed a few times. The CDR3 protein is CATSDSYNHQGSNQPQHF. CDR3 nucleotide sequence: TGTGCCACCAGTGACTCATACAACCACCAGGGTAGCAATCAGCCCCAGCATTTT. This chain links TRBV24-1 with TRBJ1-5, with D tentatively TRBD1 (5 bases). Germline V CDR1 and CDR2: KGHDR, SFDVKD. V lost 4 bases, J lost 0 bases, and 18 bases lay in between. This CDR3 has 18 amino acids.

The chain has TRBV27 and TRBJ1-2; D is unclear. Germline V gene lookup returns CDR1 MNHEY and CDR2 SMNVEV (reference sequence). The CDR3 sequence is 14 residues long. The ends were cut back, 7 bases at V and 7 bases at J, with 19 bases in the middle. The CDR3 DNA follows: TGTGCCAGCATACGACCGGGCCAAGCTTCTGGCTACACCTTC. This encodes CASIRPGQASGYTF.

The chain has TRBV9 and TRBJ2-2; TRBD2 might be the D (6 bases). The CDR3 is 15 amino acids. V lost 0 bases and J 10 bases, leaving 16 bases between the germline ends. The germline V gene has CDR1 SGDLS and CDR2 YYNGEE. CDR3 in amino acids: CASSVGGLPGEELFF. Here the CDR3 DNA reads TGTGCCAGCAGCGTAGGAGGACTACCTGGAGAGGAGCTGTTTTTT.

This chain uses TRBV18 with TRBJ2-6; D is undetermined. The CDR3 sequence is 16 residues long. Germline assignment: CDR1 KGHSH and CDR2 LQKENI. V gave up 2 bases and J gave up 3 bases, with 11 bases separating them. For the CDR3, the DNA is TGTGCCAGCTCACCAGGGCTCACCTTTGGGGCCAACGTCCTGACTTTC. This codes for CASSPGLTFGANVLTF.

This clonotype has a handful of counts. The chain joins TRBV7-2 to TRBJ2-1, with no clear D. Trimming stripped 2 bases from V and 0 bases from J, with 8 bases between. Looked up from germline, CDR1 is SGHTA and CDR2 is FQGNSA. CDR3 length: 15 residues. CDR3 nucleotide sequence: TGTGCCAGCAGCTTAAGCCGGGCCTCCTACAATGAGCAGTTCTTC. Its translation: CASSLSRASYNEQFF. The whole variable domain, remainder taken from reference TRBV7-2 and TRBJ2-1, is GAGVSQSPSNKVTEKGKDVELRCDPISGHTALYWYRQSLGQGLEFLIYFQGNSAPDKSGLPSDRFSAERTGGSVSTLTIQRTQQEDSAVYLCASSLSRASYNEQFFGPGTRLTVL.

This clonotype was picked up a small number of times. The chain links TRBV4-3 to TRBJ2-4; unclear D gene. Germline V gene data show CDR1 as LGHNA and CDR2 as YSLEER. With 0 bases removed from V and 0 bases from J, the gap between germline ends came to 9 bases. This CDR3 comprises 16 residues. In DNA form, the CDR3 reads TGCGCCAGCAGCCAAGAGAGCTCGAGAGCCAAAAACATTCAGTACTTC. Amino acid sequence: CASSQESSRAKNIQYF.